This TCR beta chain was sequenced during a study of T-cell reconstitution after alpha-beta-depleted transplantation in children. The authors prepared the TCRbeta library with unique molecular identifiers. TCRdb analysed the PCR reads with MiXCR anew, one entry per CDR3 protein. The sample lists under 450,000 distinct CDR3 sequences; about 14% were seen once. This clonotype was picked up many times. This clonotype was sampled from a human donor who donated a stem cell graft to a child with Fanconi anemia. The specimen comprised PBMCs, sampled from the stem cell graft.

This CDR3 is CSATGAASTDTQYF. The CDR3 bases are TGCAGTGCAACGGGGGCCGCTAGCACAGATACGCAGTATTTT. This rearrangement joins TRBV20-1 to TRBJ2-3; D could derive from TRBD1 or TRBD2 (6 bases each). V was trimmed by 6 bases and J by 0 bases, leaving 13 bases between them. CDR3 size: 14 residues. CDR1 DFQATT and CDR2 SNEGSKA come from the germline V gene (reference sequence).